This TCR beta chain was sequenced during a study of blood T cell repertoires in COVID-19. The germline V gene has CDR1 SGDLS and CDR2 YYNGEE. CDR3 length: 14 amino acids. The V and J ends lost 3 bases and 5 bases respectively, with 14 bases between them. In the authors' methods: Amplifying reference gene primers gave estimates of nucleated cell counts. TCRdb's copy holds only in-frame clones and misses some; the assay was immunoSEQ multiplex PCR. D and trimming were read from the DNA, whereas the V and J calls and clone size are those reported in that table. The sample lists around 250,000 clones, around 83% occurring once.

This chain uses TRBV9 with TRBJ2-5, with a possible D match to TRBD2 (6 bases). The receptor's source is a man aged 30-40 years who had recovered from COVID-19. The sequencing sample was made of peripheral blood. CDR3 protein: CASSASGVGETQYF. The DNA for the CDR3 is TGTGCCAGCAGCGCATCGGGGGTTGGGGAGACCCAGTACTTC.